Below, 32 T cell receptor beta chains from the same sample are listed, as sequenced in a study of T cells after yellow fever vaccination. TCRdb fed the 5' RACE reads into MiXCR, producing one record per CDR3 protein. Among roughly 300,000 distinct CDR3 sequences listed, around 7% were seen once. This sample comprised PBMCs, obtained more than 40 days after the first yellow fever vaccination. The receptor set was obtained from a man between 18 and 29 years old who received the YFV17D yellow fever vaccine.

The chain recombines TRBV5-1 with TRBJ2-7; 8 bases line up with TRBD2. After removal of 0 bases from V and 6 bases from J, the junction contained 8 bases not matched to a gene. CDR3 length: 15 amino acids. In germline, CDR1 is SGHRS, CDR2 YFSETQ. The CDR3 DNA sequence: TGCGCCAGCAGCTTGGCTGCGGGGGCGGGGGGCGAGCAGTACTTC. Its protein is CASSLAAGAGGEQYF.

The chain employs TRBV18 and TRBJ2-3, with D possibly TRBD1 on 6 matching bases. V lost 5 bases and J lost 0, with 18 bases in between. The CDR3 is made up of 17 amino acids. Germline V lookup: CDR1 KGHSH, CDR2 LQKENI. The CDR3 coding sequence is TGTGCCAGCTCAACCATCACTCGGACAGCTAGCACAGATACGCAGTATTTT. Translating gives CASSTITRTASTDTQYF. Drawing the rest from reference TRBV18 and TRBJ2-3, the complete variable domain is NAGVMQNPRHLVRRRGQEARLRCSPMKGHSHVYWYRQLPEEGLKFMVYLQKENIIDESGMPKERFSAEFPKEGPSILRIQQVVRGDSAAYFCASSTITRTASTDTQYFGPGTRLTVL.

The chain combines TRBV5-1 with TRBJ1-1, with D perhaps matching TRBD1 (5 bases). CDR1 and CDR2 from the germline V gene are SGHRS and YFSETQ. The CDR3 length is 12 residues. V was clipped by 7 bases and J by 5 bases, with 12 bases between them. The CDR3 coding sequence is TGCGCCAGCCGTGAAGACAGAACTGAAGCTTTCTTT. Its translation is CASREDRTEAFF.

The genes are TRBV11-1 and TRBJ2-2; possibly TRBD1 or TRBD2 for D (6 bases each). Germline V gene data show CDR1 as SGHAT and CDR2 as FQDESV (reference sequence). The CDR3 sequence is 18 residues long. Trimming shortened V by 5 bases and J by 1 base, and 20 bases separated the two germline ends. The DNA for the CDR3 is TGTGCCAGCAGCCCGTTCCCGCGGGACACGGTGAACACCGGGGAGCTGTTTTTT. Translating gives CASSPFPRDTVNTGELFF.

The chain couples TRBV7-2 to TRBJ1-1; no reliable D call. The ends were cut back, 4 bases at V and 6 bases at J, with 15 bases in the middle. There are 14 residues in the CDR3. Per the germline V gene, CDR1 is SGHTA and CDR2 is FQGNSA. The CDR3 protein is CASSSEWVYAEAFF. DNA of the CDR3: TGTGCCAGCAGCTCGGAGTGGGTGTACGCTGAAGCTTTCTTT.

This clonotype has just a few counts. V gene TRBV7-9 combines with J gene TRBJ1-2; unclear D gene. V lost 3 bases and J lost 1, with 15 bases in between. Germline V gene data show CDR1 as SEHNR and CDR2 as FQNEAQ (reference sequence). This CDR3 contains 16 residues. CDR3 region: CASSFAGSGRNYGYTF. The CDR3, as DNA: TGTGCCAGCAGCTTTGCAGGAAGCGGACGTAACTATGGCTACACCTTC. Using reference TRBV7-9 and TRBJ1-2 for the parts outside the CDR3, the full variable domain is DTGVSQNPRHKITKRGQNVTFRCDPISEHNRLYWYRQTLGQGPEFLTYFQNEAQLEKSRLLSDRFSAERPKGSFSTLEIQRTEQGDSAMYLCASSFAGSGRNYGYTFGSGTRLTVV.

The chain combines TRBV30 with TRBJ1-2; D may be TRBD1 (6 bases). This CDR3 has 14 residues. The germline V and J ends were trimmed by 2 bases and 1 base, with 11 bases remaining between them. CDR1 and CDR2 (germline): GTSNPN, SVGIG (reference sequence). Here the CDR3 DNA reads TGTGCCTGGAGTCCCGGGACAAATAACTATGGCTACACCTTC. Its protein is CAWSPGTNNYGYTF.

In this sample, this clonotype turned up a few times. V gene TRBV18 combines with J gene TRBJ1-1, with a tentative D call TRBD1 (5 bases). From germline, CDR1 is KGHSH and CDR2 LQKENI. The V and J ends lost 3 bases and 3 bases respectively, with 14 bases between them. This CDR3 is built from 15 residues. The CDR3 here is CASSPEGPGYTEAFF. CDR3 bases: TGTGCCAGCTCACCGGAGGGTCCAGGGTACACTGAAGCTTTCTTT.

The V gene is TRBV7-2, the J gene TRBJ2-3, with 13 bases lining up with TRBD2. CDR3 size: 15 residues. J lost 4 bases, V lost 6 bases, and 4 bases had no gene match. Germline V gives CDR1 SGHTA, CDR2 FQGNSA. The CDR3 DNA follows: TGTGCCAGCAGTCCGGGACTAGCGGGGTCAGATACGCAGTATTTT. Protein product: CASSPGLAGSDTQYF. The entire variable domain, with the rest obtained from reference TRBV7-2 and TRBJ2-3, is as follows: GAGVSQSPSNKVTEKGKDVELRCDPISGHTALYWYRQSLGQGLEFLIYFQGNSAPDKSGLPSDRFSAERTGGSVSTLTIQRTQQEDSAVYLCASSPGLAGSDTQYFGPGTRLTVL.

This clonotype was counted at least ten times. V is TRBV20-1 and J is TRBJ2-1, with 9 nucleotides matching TRBD2. The CDR3 covers 13 residues. Germline CDR1 and CDR2: DFQATT and SNEGSKA (reference sequence). V lost 6 bases and J lost 4; bases outside the gene matches: 4. DNA for the CDR3: TGCAGTGCCCAGCGGGGGGTATACAATGAGCAGTTCTTC. It translates to CSAQRGVYNEQFF.

The chain joins TRBV20-1 to TRBJ1-2; 7 nucleotides align to TRBD1. Germline CDR1 DFQATT, CDR2 SNEGSKA (reference sequence). J gave up 3 bases and V 6 bases, and 10 bases lay outside the gene matches. The CDR3 runs to 14 residues. The chain's CDR3 is CSASQGGGDYGYTF. The CDR3 DNA sequence: TGCAGTGCCTCCCAGGGGGGGGGAGACTATGGCTACACCTTC.

This clonotype was counted only a few times. This chain connects TRBV29-1 to TRBJ1-2, with D unclear. The CDR3 spans 12 residues. The V gene lost 7 bases and the J gene lost 8 bases, with 17 bases spanning the gap. Germline CDR1 SQVTM, CDR2 ANQGSEA. The CDR3, as DNA: TGCAGCGCAGACTCTTCAGTGGGGGGCTACACCTTC. Amino acid sequence: CSADSSVGGYTF.

The rearrangement uses TRBV9 and TRBJ2-7; D is unclear. The CDR3 runs 13 residues. Between the trimmed V and J ends, which lost 1 base and 5 bases, there was a span of 10 bases. Germline values: CDR1 SGDLS, CDR2 YYNGEE. The CDR3 protein is CASSVSEFNEQYF. The CDR3, as DNA: TGTGCCAGCAGCGTATCCGAGTTTAACGAGCAGTACTTC. The entire variable domain, with the rest obtained from reference TRBV9 and TRBJ2-7, is as follows: DSGVTQTPKHLITATGQRVTLRCSPRSGDLSVYWYQQSLDQGLQFLIQYYNGEERAKGNILERFSAQQFPDLHSELNLSSLELGDSALYFCASSVSEFNEQYFGPGTRLTVT.

This clonotype was recorded a few times. The rearrangement joins TRBV6-5 to TRBJ2-1; D is undetermined. The CDR3 runs to 14 residues. Germline V gene lookup returns CDR1 MNHEY and CDR2 SVGAGI. V was shortened by 3 bases and J by 5 bases, with 11 bases between the two germline ends. This CDR3 is CASSYLVGNNEQFF. CDR3 DNA sequence: TGTGCCAGCAGTTATTTGGTTGGGAACAATGAGCAGTTCTTC.

V usage is TRBV9 and J usage is TRBJ2-3, with TRBD2 identical over 10 bases. The germline CDR1 and CDR2 sequences are SGDLS and YYNGEE. This CDR3 spans 18 amino acids. J was trimmed by 3 bases and V by 3 bases; bases with no gene match: 13. The CDR3 coding sequence is TGTGCCAGCAGCGCGACTAGCGGGCCGACGTTAGCGACAGATACGCAGTATTTT. Its translation is CASSATSGPTLATDTQYF.

This clonotype was found many times. The chain joins TRBV4-2 to TRBJ2-4, with 10 bases that match TRBD2. Germline V gene lookup returns CDR1 LGHNA and CDR2 YNFKEQ. Germline trimming cut 4 bases from V and 8 bases from J; bases unmatched to any gene: 8. The CDR3 loop spans 15 amino acids. The CDR3 sequence is CASSLRSGGPDIQYF. The CDR3 DNA sequence: TGTGCCAGCAGCCTACGTAGCGGGGGGCCTGACATTCAGTACTTC.

This clonotype has only a few counts. The V call is TRBV2, the J call TRBJ2-5, with D unclear. Trimming took 2 bases from V and 4 from J, leaving 8 bases between them. Germline loops: CDR1 SNHLY, CDR2 FYNNEI. This CDR3 has 13 residues. Here the CDR3 reads CASSEYGVETQYF. CDR3 nucleotides: TGTGCCAGCAGTGAATATGGGGTAGAGACCCAGTACTTC.

Only a few counts were recorded for this clonotype. The chain couples TRBV28 to TRBJ2-7; D not resolved. The V end lost 2 bases, the J end lost 4 bases, and 12 bases lay between the germline ends. Germline lookup yields CDR1 MDHEN and CDR2 SYDVKM. CDR3 length: 14 amino acids. The CDR3 region is CASSLAQAPYEQYV. In nucleotides, the CDR3 is TGTGCCAGCAGTTTAGCTCAGGCACCATACGAGCAGTACGTC.

This chain links TRBV4-1 with TRBJ2-1, with no clear D. The ends were cut back, 4 bases at V and 5 bases at J, with 12 bases in the middle. CDR1 is MGHRA, CDR2 YSYEKL, per germline. The CDR3 has 14 amino acids. CDR3 sequence reads: CASSPRRPNNEQFF. CDR3 coding DNA: TGCGCCAGCAGCCCACGGAGACCGAACAATGAGCAGTTCTTC.

The chain uses TRBV5-4 and TRBJ2-7; D possibly corresponds to TRBD1 (5 bases). V lost 0 bases and J 12 bases, leaving 19 bases between the germline ends. The CDR3 is 14 amino acids. Per the germline V gene, CDR1 is SGHNT and CDR2 is YYREEE (reference sequence). The CDR3 reads CASSLEPGQFVPYF. The CDR3 nucleotides read TGTGCCAGCAGCTTGGAACCAGGGCAATTCGTTCCGTACTTC.

This clonotype showed up many times. V gene TRBV29-1 combines with J gene TRBJ1-2, with a possible D match to TRBD1 (5 bases). CDR1 and CDR2 from the germline V gene are SQVTM and ANQGSEA. The ends were cut back, 6 bases at V and 2 bases at J, with 13 bases in the middle. The CDR3 consists of 13 residues. The CDR3 loop reads CSVNSGGNYGYTF. CDR3 nucleotide sequence: TGCAGCGTCAACTCCGGGGGGAACTATGGCTACACCTTC.

This chain joins TRBV29-1 and TRBJ1-2; D is unresolved. The V gene's germline CDR1 is SQVTM and CDR2 ANQGSEA. CDR3 length: 9 residues. V lost 3 bases and J 8 bases, leaving 4 bases between the germline ends. The CDR3 protein is CSVDQGYTF. In nucleotides, the CDR3 is TGCAGCGTTGATCAGGGCTACACCTTC.

Ten or more counts support this clonotype. This rearrangement joins TRBV29-1 to TRBJ2-7; D unclear. The germline V and J ends were trimmed by 4 bases and 0 bases, with 13 bases remaining between them. This CDR3 has 14 residues. Per germline, CDR1 SQVTM and CDR2 ANQGSEA. This CDR3 reads CSVVVQPYSYEQYF. CDR3 in DNA: TGCAGCGTTGTAGTCCAGCCATACTCCTACGAGCAGTACTTC.

The gene calls are TRBV11-1 and TRBJ2-3, with TRBD1 identical over 9 bases. CDR1 is SGHAT, CDR2 FQDESV, per germline (reference sequence). The CDR3 has 19 residues. V lost 2 bases, J lost 6 bases, and 18 bases stayed unmatched. In DNA, the CDR3 is TGTGCCAGCAGCTTATCGGCTTACAGGGGGCCCTTGCGTCTGGATACGCAGTATTTT. Amino acid sequence: CASSLSAYRGPLRLDTQYF.

There are many counts of this clonotype. The chain couples TRBV27 to TRBJ2-7, with D possibly TRBD2 on 6 matching bases. CDR3 length equals 15 residues. V dropped 6 bases and J dropped 0 bases, with 15 bases sitting between them. Germline V gene data show CDR1 as MNHEY and CDR2 as SMNVEV (reference sequence). Here the CDR3 DNA reads TGTGCCAGCAGCCCTACCGTCGGGGGCTCCTACGAGCAGTACTTC. It codes for CASSPTVGGSYEQYF.

This clonotype was counted between two and nine times. This chain uses TRBV27 with TRBJ1-6; D call uncertain. The germline V gene has CDR1 MNHEY and CDR2 SMNVEV (reference sequence). V was trimmed by 10 bases and J by 4 bases, leaving 11 bases between them. This CDR3 comprises 13 residues. CDR3 DNA: TGTGCCATGGCGGCATCTTATAATTCACCCCTCCACTTT. Encoded protein: CAMAASYNSPLHF.

The genes are TRBV11-1 and TRBJ2-1, with TRBD2 matching over 14 bases. Trimming at V came to 6 bases and at J to 2 bases, leaving 9 bases not matched to a gene. CDR3 length: 18 amino acids. Germline CDR1 SGHAT, CDR2 FQDESV (reference sequence). The CDR3 spells CASRGSPGLAGAYNEQFF. The CDR3 nucleotides are TGTGCCAGCAGAGGGAGTCCGGGACTAGCGGGGGCCTACAATGAGCAGTTCTTC.

V and J are TRBV6-2 or TRBV6-3 and TRBJ2-6; a possible D gene is TRBD2 (5 bases). The CDR3 is 15 amino acids. Germline CDR1 reads MNHEY; CDR2 reads SVGEGT. Trimming removed 6 bases from V and 2 bases from J, with 11 bases in between. DNA for the CDR3: TGTGCCAGCAGCCTGGACTCGGCTGGGGCCAACGTCCTGACTTTC. Protein: CASSLDSAGANVLTF.

This clonotype was seen a handful of times. J is TRBJ2-3 and V is TRBV9, with 10 nucleotides matching TRBD2. CDR1 and CDR2 from the germline V gene are SGDLS and YYNGEE. J gave up 2 bases and V 3 bases, and 9 bases lay outside the gene matches. The CDR3 totals 17 residues. The CDR3 is CASSASGGLGYTDTQYF. As DNA, the CDR3 is TGTGCCAGCAGCGCTAGCGGGGGCCTAGGTTACACAGATACGCAGTATTTT.

This clonotype was recorded a few times. The chain links TRBV7-3 to TRBJ2-1, with TRBD2 as a possible D gene (5 bases). The CDR3 contains 16 residues. The V gene's germline CDR1 is SGHTA and CDR2 FQGTGA. The V end lost 1 base, the J end lost 8 bases, and 18 bases lay between the germline ends. The CDR3 DNA is TGTGCCAGCAGCTTAATACCCGGGTTTGATAGCGATGAGCAGTTCTTC. Encoded protein: CASSLIPGFDSDEQFF. Full variable domain (missing parts from reference TRBV7-3 and TRBJ2-1): GAGVSQTPSNKVTEKGKYVELRCDPISGHTALYWYRQSLGQGPEFLIYFQGTGAADDSGLPNDRFFAVRPEGSVSTLKIQRTERGDSAVYLCASSLIPGFDSDEQFFGPGTRLTVL.

This clonotype was seen a handful of times. This sequence joins TRBV14 and TRBJ2-5; a possible D gene is TRBD1 (6 bases). Germline lookup yields CDR1 SGHDN and CDR2 FVKESK. Trimming pared 5 bases from V and 1 base from J, leaving 14 bases between. CDR3 length: 15 residues. CDR3 DNA sequence: TGTGCCAGCAGCTACTTCAGGGGACCCCAAGAGACCCAGTACTTC. Translating it yields CASSYFRGPQETQYF.

The chain employs TRBV10-3 and TRBJ2-3; TRBD1 matches 7 bases. This CDR3 spans 17 amino acids. Germline V gene sequence: CDR1 ENHRY, CDR2 SYGVKD. V was clipped by 0 bases and J by 3 bases; unmatched bases: 9. CDR3 residues: CAISESTPGQTTDTQYF. CDR3 bases: TGTGCCATCAGTGAGTCGACTCCGGGACAGACGACAGATACGCAGTATTTT.